The 25 T cell receptor beta chains listed next were all sequenced from one sample in a study of blood T cell repertoires in COVID-19. Libraries were prepared by immunoSEQ multiplex PCR; TCRdb keeps only in-frame clonotypes and omits some of them. Among about 210,000 clones, about 86% were seen once, and the ten largest hold 8% to 10%. Sequenced material: peripheral blood. The receptors stem from a woman between 50 and 59 years old with acute or convalescent COVID-19.

The J gene is TRBJ2-7, the V gene TRBV28; TRBD1 aligns across 9 bases. The CDR3 totals 14 residues. V lost 5 bases, J lost 4 bases, and 6 bases stayed unmatched. CDR1 and CDR2 from the germline V gene are MDHEN and SYDVKM. The DNA of the CDR3 is TGTGCCAGCAGTGAAGGGGGACAGGGATACGAGCAGTACTTC. It specifies CASSEGGQGYEQYF.

The chain links TRBV2 to TRBJ1-5, with D perhaps matching TRBD1 (5 bases). Between the trimmed V and J ends, which lost 5 bases and 7 bases, there was a span of 12 bases. The CDR3 consists of 13 residues. Germline V CDR1 and CDR2: SNHLY, FYNNEI. CDR3 in amino acids: CASSFRVGQPQHF. DNA of the CDR3: TGTGCCAGCAGTTTCAGGGTGGGCCAGCCCCAGCATTTT.

The genes are TRBV21-1 and TRBJ1-1. TRBV21-1 is given as a pseudogene. The CDR3 sequence is 13 residues long. CDR3 in DNA: TGTGCCACTCCTGGGCCGGGGGGCACTGAAGCTTTCTTT. It yields the protein CATPGPGGTEAFF.

This chain links TRBV27 with TRBJ2-2; TRBD2 matches 8 bases. The CDR3 is made up of 16 amino acids. With 5 bases clipped from V and 5 bases from J, the junction kept 10 bases outside the gene matches. The germline V gene has CDR1 MNHEY and CDR2 SMNVEV (reference sequence). The CDR3 region is CASSPLAGTRTGELFF. The CDR3 bases are TGTGCCAGCAGTCCCCTAGCGGGCACGAGGACCGGGGAGCTGTTTTTT.

The chain couples TRBV10-1 to TRBJ2-5; 8 nucleotides align to TRBD1. The CDR3 length is 15 residues. Per germline, CDR1 WNHNN and CDR2 SYGVQD (reference sequence). V dropped 2 bases and J dropped 5; count of bases not matched to a gene: 7. CDR3 coding DNA: TGCGCCAGCAGTGAGGACAGGGGCTCTTTGGAGACCCAGTACTTC. The encoded protein is CASSEDRGSLETQYF.

The chain couples TRBV18 to TRBJ1-6; TRBD1 is a possible D gene (5 bases). V was shortened by 6 bases and J by 5 bases, with 11 bases between the two germline ends. CDR3 size: 14 residues. Germline lookup yields CDR1 KGHSH and CDR2 LQKENI. CDR3 DNA sequence: TGTGCCAGCTCTTCGTTACAGGATAATTCACCCCTCCACTTT. Translating it yields CASSSLQDNSPLHF.

This clone has only one observation. This sequence joins TRBV5-4 and TRBJ2-2; TRBD2 matches at 14 bases. Germline CDR1 SGHNT, CDR2 YYREEE (reference sequence). The ends lost 7 bases at V and 3 bases at J; junction bases unmatched: 8. The length of the CDR3 is 17 residues. The CDR3 region has the DNA TGTGCCAGCGCGACGGGGGGACTAGCGGGAGACACCGGGGAGCTGTTTTTT. It specifies CASATGGLAGDTGELFF. The full variable domain, in which reference TRBV5-4 and TRBJ2-2 provide the parts outside the CDR3, is ETGVTQSPTHLIKTRGQQVTLRCSSQSGHNTVSWYQQALGQGPQFIFQYYREEENGRGNFPPRFSGLQFPNYSSELNVNALELDDSALYLCASATGGLAGDTGELFFGEGSRLTVL.

This chain links TRBV7-2 with TRBJ2-5; 8 bases align to TRBD1. With V trimmed by 5 bases and J by 5 bases, 10 bases remained unmatched. CDR1 is SGHTA and CDR2 is FQGNSA in the germline V gene. The CDR3 has 15 residues. The CDR3 DNA reads as TGTGCCAGCAGCCTCCGCCGGGACAGGTCGGAGACCCAGTACTTC. It is translated as CASSLRRDRSETQYF.

The rearrangement joins TRBV30 to TRBJ2-5, with D maybe TRBD2 (7 bases). The V end was cut by 3 bases, the J end by 4 bases, with 15 bases between. The CDR3 loop spans 14 amino acids. Germline V lookup: CDR1 GTSNPN, CDR2 SVGIG (reference sequence). CDR3 sequence: CAWSGGLGRETQYF. DNA of the CDR3: TGTGCCTGGAGCGGGGGGCTAGGCAGAGAGACCCAGTACTTC.

V gene TRBV5-1 combines with J gene TRBJ2-6; no definite D call. There are 17 residues in the CDR3. Germline CDR1 is SGHRS and CDR2 is YFSETQ. V shed 0 bases and J shed 4 bases, with 14 bases lying between them. This CDR3 is CASSLERVLLGANVLTF. The DNA of the CDR3 is TGCGCCAGCAGCTTGGAACGGGTGCTGCTCGGGGCCAACGTCCTGACTTTC.

This chain uses TRBV6-2 or TRBV6-3 with TRBJ2-1; 11 positions match TRBD2. V trimming: 0 bases; J trimming: 9 bases; junction bases outside the gene matches: 10. This CDR3 spans 17 amino acids. CDR1 and CDR2 (germline): MNHEY, SVGEGT. The CDR3: CASSYSGLAGGPGEQFF. The DNA for the CDR3 is TGTGCCAGCAGTTACTCTGGTTTAGCGGGAGGGCCTGGTGAGCAGTTCTTC.

This chain links TRBV28 with TRBJ2-7; 11 bases line up with TRBD1. The CDR3 runs to 14 residues. The V segment lost 7 bases and the J segment 6 bases; nucleotides outside the gene matches: 8. The germline gives CDR1 MDHEN, CDR2 SYDVKM. The CDR3 loop is CASILGQGAREQYF. CDR3 nucleotide sequence: TGTGCCAGCATCCTCGGACAGGGGGCCCGCGAGCAGTACTTC.

CDR3 amino acids: CASSLEVGYEQYF. CDR3 nucleotides: TGTGCCAGCAGCTTAGAGGTCGGGTACGAGCAGTACTTC. The chain is built from TRBV7-7 and TRBJ2-7, with D unresolved. This CDR3 is built from 13 residues. Germline V gene sequence: CDR1 SSHAT, CDR2 FNYEAQ (reference sequence). Deletions cut 1 base from V and 4 bases from J, with 8 bases between.

The chain is built from TRBV14 and TRBJ2-7; 9 nucleotides agree with TRBD1. Trimming removed 4 bases from V and 6 bases from J; junction bases left unmatched: 10. This CDR3 has 15 residues. Germline values: CDR1 SGHDN, CDR2 FVKESK. The CDR3 sequence is CASSRRDRVEAEQYF. The CDR3 coding sequence is TGTGCCAGCAGCCGACGGGACAGGGTAGAGGCCGAGCAGTACTTC.

This clone was seen a handful of times. The chain uses TRBV5-1 and TRBJ1-2; 10 bases fit TRBD1. The CDR3 sequence is 15 residues long. After removal of 4 bases from V and 8 bases from J, the junction contained 11 bases not matched to a gene. Germline V CDR1 and CDR2: SGHRS, YFSETQ. This CDR3 is CASSAGGGQGIGYTF. The DNA of the CDR3 is TGCGCCAGCAGCGCCGGAGGGGGACAGGGGATCGGCTACACCTTC.

The gene calls are TRBV19 and TRBJ2-1; TRBD1 matches at 9 bases. Germline CDR1 is LNHDA and CDR2 is SQIVND (reference sequence). V shed 4 bases and J 8 bases; nucleotides not matched to a gene: 12. There are 16 residues in the CDR3. DNA of the CDR3: TGTGCCAGTAGTACTACCTCCCGGGACAGGGACTATGAGCAGTTCTTC. It yields the protein CASSTTSRDRDYEQFF.

The gene calls are TRBV11-3 and TRBJ2-1; no clear D gene. V was pared by 2 bases and J by 10 bases, with 12 bases between. The CDR3 length is 13 residues. CDR1 is SGHNT, CDR2 YENEEA, per germline. The CDR3 bases are TGTGCCAGCAGCTTAAAAGGCGCGGCGGAGCAGTTCTTC. Its translation: CASSLKGAAEQFF.

The gene calls are TRBV27 and TRBJ2-3; tentatively, D is TRBD1 (5 bases). This CDR3 has 20 amino acids. Trimming shortened V by 4 bases and J by 6 bases, and 32 bases separated the two germline ends. Germline CDR1 reads MNHEY; CDR2 reads SMNVEV (reference sequence). CDR3 nucleotides: TGTGCCAGCAGTTCCCGTCGACAGACCTCACCACAAATCCAAAGGGATACGCAGTATTTT. Its protein is CASSSRRQTSPQIQRDTQYF.

This chain joins TRBV19 and TRBJ2-5; 11 nucleotides align to TRBD2. V was pared by 5 bases and J by 4 bases, with 3 bases of the junction left unmatched. CDR1 LNHDA and CDR2 SQIVND come from the germline V gene (reference sequence). The CDR3 covers 14 residues. This CDR3 is CASSPGTSGETQYF. Written as DNA, the CDR3 is TGTGCCAGTAGTCCGGGGACTAGCGGAGAGACCCAGTACTTC.

The gene calls are TRBV7-2 and TRBJ2-7; D not resolved. V shed 3 bases and J shed 6 bases, with 15 bases lying between them. In germline, CDR1 is SGHTA, CDR2 FQGNSA. This CDR3 has 14 amino acids. The CDR3 nucleotides read TGTGCCAGCAGCTTCCGGGTGCAGCCCCTCGAGCAGTACTTC. Amino acid sequence: CASSFRVQPLEQYF.

This chain connects TRBV5-6 to TRBJ1-1; unclear D gene. Looked up from germline, CDR1 is SGHDT and CDR2 is YYEEEE. This CDR3 is built from 13 residues. V dropped 2 bases and J dropped 1 base, with 6 bases sitting between them. CDR3 nucleotides: TGTGCCAGCAGCTTAAGCGCGAACACTGAAGCTTTCTTT. This encodes CASSLSANTEAFF.

The V call is TRBV7-2, the J call TRBJ1-3; perhaps TRBD1 as D (5 bases). V was clipped by 5 bases and J by 0 bases, with 23 bases between them. The germline gives CDR1 SGHTA, CDR2 FQGNSA. This CDR3 has 19 residues. CDR3 in DNA: TGTGCCAGCAGCGTAGGTTATCTGGGACTTCTCAGCTCTGGAAACACCATATATTTT. Amino acids: CASSVGYLGLLSSGNTIYF.

This chain joins TRBV29-1 and TRBJ1-1; weak D call: TRBD1 (6 bases). Deletions cut 4 bases from V and 4 bases from J, with 13 bases between. The germline V gene encodes CDR1 SQVTM and CDR2 ANQGSEA. The CDR3 extends over 13 amino acids. CDR3 region: CSVAAGATTEAFF. The CDR3 DNA reads TGCAGCGTTGCCGCGGGGGCGACCACTGAAGCTTTCTTT.

This chain uses TRBV5-4 with TRBJ2-3, with 10 bases identical to TRBD1. CDR1 is SGHNT, CDR2 YYREEE, per germline (reference sequence). V shed 0 bases, J shed 4 bases, and the junction held 5 bases outside the gene matches. The CDR3 totals 16 residues. CDR3 sequence reads: CASSLEVTGGADTQYF. As DNA, the CDR3 is TGTGCCAGCAGCTTGGAGGTGACAGGGGGCGCAGATACGCAGTATTTT.

This clone has a count of ten or more. The CDR3 DNA reads TGTGCCAGTAGTCAGGGGGTCAGGCAGTACTTC. Translation: CASSQGVRQYF. This chain joins TRBV19 and TRBJ2-7; 7 bases line up with TRBD1. The V gene's germline CDR1 is LNHDA and CDR2 SQIVND (reference sequence). With V trimmed by 5 bases and J by 9 bases, 4 bases remained unmatched. The CDR3 is 11 residues long. Combining the CDR3 with reference TRBV19 and TRBJ2-7 gives the whole variable domain DGGITQSPKYLFRKEGQNVTLSCEQNLNHDAMYWYRQDPGQGLRLIYYSQIVNDFQKGDIAEGYSVSREKKESFPLTVTSAQKNPTAFYLCASSQGVRQYFGPGTRLTVT.